Reported below is one T cell receptor beta chain. What it binds is not known. This sample is drawn from a study of shared clonotypes between healthy human individuals. CDR3 size: 14 residues. The germline gives CDR1 SGHRS, CDR2 YFSETQ. The germline V and J ends were trimmed by 2 bases and 7 bases, with 15 bases remaining between them. Sequencing was at deep level. Sequencing was performed with immunoSEQ multiplex PCR; in TCRdb, only in-frame clones are kept and a portion is missing. The sample consists of some 2.3 million clones, 80% to 95% of them appearing once. General study findings and limits: Clonotypes shared by all four sorted-subset donors had higher generation probabilities than non-shared clonotypes.

Source material: naive CD4+ T cells from PBMCs. Specified subset: CD45RA+ positively selected. V usage is TRBV5-1 and J usage is TRBJ1-1; tentatively, D is TRBD1 (5 bases). The origin of this receptor is a man between 18 and 35 years old in good health. Some clones in this sample may be carry-over from other donors' samples. Here the CDR3 DNA reads TGCGCCAGCAGCTTAGGGGTAGGGCAGATTGAAGCTTTCTTT. This translates into CASSLGVGQIEAFF.